This TCR beta chain was identified in a study of blood T cell repertoires in COVID-19. This table comes from immunoSEQ multiplex PCR, and its TCRdb copy is limited to in-frame clones, with some not included. This table holds about 180,000 clones, around 73% found once. Looked up from germline, CDR1 is WSHSY and CDR2 is SAAADI. Trimming cost V 6 bases and J 7 bases, with 10 bases left between them. CDR3 size: 13 residues. The chain joins TRBV10-2 to TRBJ1-6; maybe TRBD1 (5 bases). This clonotype originated in a woman in her 50s who had recovered from COVID-19. Sample: PBMCs or T cells enriched from blood (not recorded which). This chain's CDR3 is CASSDSGNSPLHF. The CDR3, as DNA: TGCGCCAGCAGCGACAGCGGGAATTCACCCCTCCACTTT.